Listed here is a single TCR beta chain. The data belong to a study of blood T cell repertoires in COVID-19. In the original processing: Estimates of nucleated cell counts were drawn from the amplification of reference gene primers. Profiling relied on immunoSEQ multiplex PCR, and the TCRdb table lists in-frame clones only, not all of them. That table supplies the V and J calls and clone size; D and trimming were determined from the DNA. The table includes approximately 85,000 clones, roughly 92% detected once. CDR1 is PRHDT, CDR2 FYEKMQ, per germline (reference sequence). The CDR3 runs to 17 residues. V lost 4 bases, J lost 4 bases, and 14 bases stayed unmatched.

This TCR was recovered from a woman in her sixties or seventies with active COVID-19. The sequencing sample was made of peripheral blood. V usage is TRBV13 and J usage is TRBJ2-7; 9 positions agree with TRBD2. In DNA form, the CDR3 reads TGTGCCAGCAGCTCTCCCGTAGTGGCGGGAGGGAGTTACGAGCAGTACTTC. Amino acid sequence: CASSSPVVAGGSYEQYF.